A single sample is the source of the 4 T cell receptor beta chains below, sequenced in a study of cytomegalovirus exposure and HLA in healthy donors. The PCR employed 60 Vbeta primers together with 13 Jbeta primers. The method was immunoSEQ multiplex PCR; TCRdb's version includes in-frame clones alone and lacks a portion of them. Of over 100,000 clones listed, around 77% are singletons. Material: PBMCs. Receptors were obtained from a male donor in good health and CMV-seropositive.

The CDR3 region has the DNA TGTGCCAGCAGTGACACTAGCGGGGGTGGCACCGGGGAGCTGTTTTTT. It yields the protein CASSDTSGGGTGELFF. This rearrangement joins TRBV2 to TRBJ2-2, with 11 bases fitting TRBD2. V dropped 3 bases and J dropped 4; count of bases not matched to a gene: 4. The CDR3 totals 16 residues. Looked up from germline, CDR1 is SNHLY and CDR2 is FYNNEI.

This clone was observed once. V usage is TRBV28 and J usage is TRBJ1-3; D is unclear. Trimming removed 2 bases at V and 0 bases at J, with 5 bases between. Germline CDR1 MDHEN, CDR2 SYDVKM. The CDR3 spans 14 residues. The CDR3 DNA is TGTGCCAGCAGTTTACAACTCTCTGGAAACACCATATATTTT. Amino acids: CASSLQLSGNTIYF.

This clone was found a few times. This sequence joins TRBV29-1 and TRBJ2-3; 9 bases fit TRBD2. The J segment lost 1 base and the V segment lost 6 bases, leaving 5 bases of the junction unmatched. This CDR3 region has 14 residues. Germline V lookup: CDR1 SQVTM, CDR2 ANQGSEA. CDR3 amino acids: CSVRRLAGTDTQYF. In nucleotides, the CDR3 is TGCAGCGTCCGGCGACTAGCGGGCACAGATACGCAGTATTTT.

The chain has TRBV4-1 and TRBJ2-1, with TRBD1 matching 11 bases. The CDR3 has 16 residues. The V gene's germline CDR1 is MGHRA and CDR2 YSYEKL. The ends lost 4 bases at V and 8 bases at J; junction bases unmatched: 10. The CDR3 loop reads CASSLTPGQGGHEQFF. CDR3 sequence (DNA): TGCGCCAGCAGCCTTACTCCGGGACAGGGGGGTCATGAGCAGTTCTTC.